This T cell receptor beta chain was sequenced in a study of T cell changes during pregnancy in multiple sclerosis. Germline V gene lookup returns CDR1 SGHVS and CDR2 FQNEAQ. V was clipped by 5 bases and J by 3 bases; unmatched bases: 13. There are 17 residues in the CDR3. TCRdb's table, derived via immunoSEQ multiplex PCR, lists solely in-frame clones and lacks some. This table has roughly 48,000 clones, around 94% appearing once. The source is a female donor with multiple sclerosis, enrolled in a pregnancy study. The specimen comprised CD4+ T cells from peripheral blood mononuclear cells, sampled in the first trimester of pregnancy. This chain joins TRBV7-8 and TRBJ1-5, with 7 bases lining up with TRBD1. The CDR3 DNA sequence: TGTGCCAGCAGCCCTCTCCGGGACAGAACGTTCAATCAGCCCCAGCATTTT. Amino acid sequence: CASSPLRDRTFNQPQHF.